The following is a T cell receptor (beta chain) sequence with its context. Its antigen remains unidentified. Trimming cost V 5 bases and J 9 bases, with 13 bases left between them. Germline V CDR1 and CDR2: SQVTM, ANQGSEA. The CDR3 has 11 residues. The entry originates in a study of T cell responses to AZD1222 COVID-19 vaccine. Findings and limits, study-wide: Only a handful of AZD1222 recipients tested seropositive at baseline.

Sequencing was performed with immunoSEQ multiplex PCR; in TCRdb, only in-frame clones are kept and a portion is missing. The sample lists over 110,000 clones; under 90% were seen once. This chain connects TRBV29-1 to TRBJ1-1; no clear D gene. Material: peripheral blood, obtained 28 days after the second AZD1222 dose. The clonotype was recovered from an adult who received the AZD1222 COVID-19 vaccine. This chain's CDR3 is CSVWIEVQAFF. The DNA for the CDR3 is TGCAGCGTTTGGATAGAGGTACAAGCTTTCTTT.